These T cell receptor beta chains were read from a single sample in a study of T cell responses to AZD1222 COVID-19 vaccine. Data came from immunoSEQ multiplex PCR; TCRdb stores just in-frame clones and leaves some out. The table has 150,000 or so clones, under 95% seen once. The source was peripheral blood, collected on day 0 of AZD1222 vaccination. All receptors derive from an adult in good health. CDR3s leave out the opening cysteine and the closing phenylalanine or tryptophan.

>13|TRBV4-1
ASSQLGLSTDTQY
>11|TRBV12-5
ASGSVGDETQY
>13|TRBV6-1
ASSEGGTGGSPLH
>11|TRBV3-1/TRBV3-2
ASSDRGDTEAF
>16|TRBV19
ARACGAGGIEAKNIQY
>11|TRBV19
ASSRDGSTEAF
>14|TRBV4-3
ASSQIWGDSGEKLF
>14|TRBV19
ASTWDNGRLGSPLH
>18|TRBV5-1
ASSLAGTGGAIAPGNEQF
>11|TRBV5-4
ASSFETGDTQY
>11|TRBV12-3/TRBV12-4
ASSRGNGEKLF
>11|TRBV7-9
ASSLGANYGYT
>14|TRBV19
ASRPDSSGGTDTQY
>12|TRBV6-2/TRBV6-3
ASSSTGATYGYT
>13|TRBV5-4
ASSLDPRSAYEQY
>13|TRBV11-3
ASSLIPGAYNEQF
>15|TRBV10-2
ASSESTGKQGPTEAF
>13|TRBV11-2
ASRAWGSGNTEAF
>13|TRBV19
ASRARDRVSGELF
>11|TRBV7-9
ASSPGTNYGYT
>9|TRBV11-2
ATETGVGAF
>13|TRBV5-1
ASSARGDSYGPLH
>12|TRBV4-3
ASSLGGTGVGYT
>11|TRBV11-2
ASSLDQPYEQY
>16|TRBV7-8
ASSSVGAGGRTQETQY
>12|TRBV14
ASSLFTPPDTQY
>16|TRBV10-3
AISSRQGALSGANVLT
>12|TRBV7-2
ASSLDQVNTEAF
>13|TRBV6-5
ASSYSGLSNQPQH